The following is a T cell receptor (beta chain) sequence with its context. No antigen is known for it. Base-call qualities are not available, and no considerably larger clone is one nucleotide away. The immunoSEQ Assay, a bias-controlled multiplex PCR, was used to amplify TCRbeta CDR3 regions from genomic DNA. On the study's bioinformatics: The number of nucleated cells in each sample was estimated from the amplification of reference gene primers within the assay. Sequence reads were collapsed and filtered to measure the absolute abundance of every unique TCRbeta CDR3 rearrangement. For each sample, productive Simpson clonality was calculated by taking the square root of Simpson's diversity index across productive rearrangements. The source is immuneACCESS, and TCRdb retained only in-frame sequences with V and J called. Part of the clones is not carried over; for the studies checked, unresolved V genes explain less than half of this, and the remainder is unexplained. V and J calls and clone size are copied from that table; D and trimming were computed from the DNA. The sample yields approximately 450,000 clones; 80% to 90% were counted once. The ten largest clones represent around 4.5% of the sample.

Cut back by 5 bases and 2 bases, the V and J ends lie 10 bases apart. Sequences GTSNPN (CDR1) and SVGIG (CDR2) are obtained from the germline V gene (reference sequence). The CDR3 sequence holds 12 residues, the cysteine and phenylalanine included. The only DNA kept is the CDR3, 36 bases in frame from the first base. Collaborating institutions collected whole blood in K2EDTA tubes following their own protocols. For TCRbeta analysis, collaborators shipped samples as frozen whole blood, isolated PBMCs, or DNA extracted from either of those sample types. This specimen belongs to a study of blood T cell repertoires in COVID-19 (TCRdb year 2020). Context from the whole study: Samples covering the acute and convalescent phases of COVID-19 were provided by collaborators in the United States, Italy and Spain. The prospective study material was composed of cDNA or gDNA derived from T cells, B-cell-depleted T cells, or PBMCs. Deeply sampled blood TCRbeta repertoires from subjects exposed to, actively infected with, or recovered from COVID-19 were included in the dataset. The repertoires were released in a freely available public database meant as a resource for research on the immune response to SARS-CoV-2. Samples were obtained from the ongoing ImmuneRACE study (first 160 participants) and from 1,254 subjects provided by 6 global collaborators. A de-identified subject ID, COVID-19 status, age in years and sex were almost always included in the sample metadata. Where HLA class I and class II types were available, the types were taken from metadata supplied by the sample provider, not from assay-based typing.

Study-level results and caveats: How much clinical and demographic metadata was included differed by source and by participant, and the metadata was provided uncurated.

Source material: peripheral blood. The rearrangement joined TRBV30 to TRBJ2-7; no D gene can be assigned with confidence. The source of this sequence is a woman in her thirties with acute or convalescent COVID-19. The DNA reads as follows: TGTGCCTGGGGTAGTCTCACCTACGAGCAGTACTTC. This gives the protein CAWGSLTYEQYF.